This T cell receptor (beta chain) was profiled in a study of blood T cells in healthy people across ages. Next came a second PCR, run for about 6 to 12 cycles, which used a sample-barcoded 5' primer along with a J-beta primer mix. TCRdb recomputed calls from the 5' RACE reads with MiXCR, one row per CDR3 protein. Among some 860,000 distinct CDR3 sequences listed, 56% were seen once. V was pared by 0 bases and J by 0 bases, with 15 bases between. This CDR3 has 18 amino acids. Germline CDR1 is SQVTM and CDR2 is ANQGSEA. Sample: blood. This sequence was found in a man aged 40-50 years in good health. This chain joins TRBV29-1 and TRBJ2-6; maybe TRBD2 (6 bases). CDR3 in DNA: TGCAGCGTTGAAGATCTGGGGGGTTTGAGCTCTGGGGCCAACGTCCTGACTTTC. As protein: CSVEDLGGLSSGANVLTF.